This T cell receptor (beta chain) originates from a study of T cells after yellow fever vaccination. This clonotype occurred many times. Its antigen is not identified. TCRdb analysed the 5' RACE reads with MiXCR anew, one entry per CDR3 protein. This sample carries around 63,000 distinct CDR3 sequences, approximately 7.4% of them seen once, and the ten largest clones take around 34%. Germline CDR1 is MGHRA and CDR2 is YSYEKL. Trimming stripped 4 bases from V and 0 bases from J, with 9 bases between. This CDR3 spans 14 amino acids. Findings and caveats of the study: Within FACS-sorted repertoires, abundant clonotypes contaminating from the bulk population could be present.

Material: CD8+ T cells sorted from PBMCs, obtained 15 days after the yellow fever booster vaccination. The origin of this receptor is a man aged 25 to 45 who received the YFV17D yellow fever vaccine. V is TRBV4-1 and J is TRBJ1-1; TRBD1 might be the D (5 bases). The CDR3 coding sequence is TGCGCCAGCAGCCCAACGGGGCTGAACACTGAAGCTTTCTTT. As protein: CASSPTGLNTEAFF.